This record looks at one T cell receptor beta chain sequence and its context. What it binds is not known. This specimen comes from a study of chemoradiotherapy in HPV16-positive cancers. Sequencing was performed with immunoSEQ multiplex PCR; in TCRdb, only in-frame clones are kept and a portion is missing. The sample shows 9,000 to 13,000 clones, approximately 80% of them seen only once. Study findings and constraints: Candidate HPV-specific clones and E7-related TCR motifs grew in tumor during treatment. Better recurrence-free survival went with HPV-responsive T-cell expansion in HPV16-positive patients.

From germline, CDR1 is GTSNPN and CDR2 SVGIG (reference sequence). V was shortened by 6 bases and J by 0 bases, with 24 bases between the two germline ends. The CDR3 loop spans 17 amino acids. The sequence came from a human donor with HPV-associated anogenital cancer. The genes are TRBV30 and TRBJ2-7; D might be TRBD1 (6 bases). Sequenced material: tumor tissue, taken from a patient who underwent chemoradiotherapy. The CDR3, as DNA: TGTGCCTGCGACCTCCGACGGGACATCCTTAGCTCCTACGAGCAGTACTTC. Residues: CACDLRRDILSSYEQYF.